The next 3 T cell receptor beta chains were all read from a single sample in a study of OX40 agonist ivuxolimab in advanced cancers. Here immunoSEQ multiplex PCR was the method, and the copy in TCRdb shows in-frame clones only, minus some. Of some 60,000 clones listed, around 90% were seen once; the top ten hold more than 13%. This sample comprised CD4+ or CD8+ T cells sorted from blood, obtained in a trial of the OX40 agonist ivuxolimab. The receptors stem from an adult with an advanced solid tumor such as melanoma, head and neck, liver or kidney cancer.

Regarding this clone: The germline gene is not matched at one end of the junction; a read error may be the cause. The chain has TRBV7-7 and TRBJ2-1; 8 bases fit TRBD2. CDR1 SSHAT and CDR2 FNYEAQ come from the germline V gene (reference sequence). The CDR3 length is 15 residues. CDR3 region: CASSQREGRYNEQFF. In DNA form, the CDR3 reads TGTGCTAGCAGCCAACGGGAGGGGAGGTACAATGAGCAGTTCTTC.

This rearrangement joins TRBV7-2 to TRBJ2-2; D is possibly TRBD2 (6 bases). Trimming took off 8 bases at V and 1 base at J, with 11 bases between the two ends. The CDR3 extends over 14 amino acids. Germline values: CDR1 SGHTA, CDR2 FQGNSA. The CDR3 sequence is CASGRTKNTGELFF. CDR3 nucleotides: TGTGCCAGCGGACGGACTAAGAACACCGGGGAGCTGTTTTTT.

This clone was recorded only once. The genes are TRBV18 and TRBJ2-7; unclear D gene. V was cut by 2 bases and J by 2 bases, with 10 bases left in between. Looked up from germline, CDR1 is KGHSH and CDR2 is LQKENI. The CDR3 runs to 14 residues. The CDR3 nucleotides read TGTGCCAGCTCACCAGGCCTAACAACCTACGAGCAGTACTTC. Translated, it gives CASSPGLTTYEQYF.